The T cell receptor (beta chain) described here comes from a study of tumor and adjacent non-tumor tissue in lung cancer. Note on this clonotype: Relative to the germline gene, one junction end is altered; a read error may explain this.

This CDR3 has 16 residues. TCRbeta libraries were built with three rounds of nested PCR, modified from ARM-PCR. TCRdb analysed the multiplex PCR reads with MiXCR anew, one entry per CDR3 protein. Here the sample spans some 100,000 distinct CDR3 sequences, 50% to 70% being singletons. No cell sorting was done before RNA was extracted from the tissue. More than 3 cm separated this lung sample from the edge of the tumor. Chemotherapy-naive patients with new lung cancer underwent thoracic surgery in China, August–November 2014. The source material was distant non-tumor lung tissue. This chain joins TRBV12-3 or TRBV12-4 and TRBJ1-5, with D possibly matching TRBD1 (5 bases). The sequence came from a man in his thirties or forties with non-small cell lung cancer. The DNA of the CDR3 is TGTACCAGCAGTTTAGATGGGACTGGGCTTAATCAGCCCCAGCATTTT. Its protein is CTSSLDGTGLNQPQHF.